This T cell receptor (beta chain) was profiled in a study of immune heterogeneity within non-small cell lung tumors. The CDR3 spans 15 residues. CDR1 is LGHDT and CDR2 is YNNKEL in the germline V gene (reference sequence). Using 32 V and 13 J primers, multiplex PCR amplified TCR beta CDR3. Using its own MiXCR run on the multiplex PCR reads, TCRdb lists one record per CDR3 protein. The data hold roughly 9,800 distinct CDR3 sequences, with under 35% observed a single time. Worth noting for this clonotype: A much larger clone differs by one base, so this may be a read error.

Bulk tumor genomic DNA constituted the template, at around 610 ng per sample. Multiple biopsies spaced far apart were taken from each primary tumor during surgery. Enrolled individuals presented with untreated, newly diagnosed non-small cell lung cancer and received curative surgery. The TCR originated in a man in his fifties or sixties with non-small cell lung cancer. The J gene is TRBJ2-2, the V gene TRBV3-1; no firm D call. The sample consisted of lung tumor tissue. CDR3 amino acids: CASIQARRPPGELFF. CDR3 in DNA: TGTGCCAGCATCCAAGCCCGGCGGCCGCCCGGGGAGCTGTTTTTT.